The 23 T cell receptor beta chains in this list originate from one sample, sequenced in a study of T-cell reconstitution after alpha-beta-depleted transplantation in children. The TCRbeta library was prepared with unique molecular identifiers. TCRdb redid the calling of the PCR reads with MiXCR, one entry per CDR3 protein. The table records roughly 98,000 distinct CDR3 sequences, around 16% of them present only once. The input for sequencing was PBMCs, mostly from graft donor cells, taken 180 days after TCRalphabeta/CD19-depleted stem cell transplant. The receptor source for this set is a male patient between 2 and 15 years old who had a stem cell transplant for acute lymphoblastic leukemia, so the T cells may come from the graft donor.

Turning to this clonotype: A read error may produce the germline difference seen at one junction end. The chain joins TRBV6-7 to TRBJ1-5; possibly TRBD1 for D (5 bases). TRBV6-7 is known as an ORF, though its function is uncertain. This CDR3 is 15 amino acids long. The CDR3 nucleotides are TGTGGCAGCGGGGAATCCAGGGAGTTCAATCAGCCCCAGCATTTT. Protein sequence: CGSGESREFNQPQHF.

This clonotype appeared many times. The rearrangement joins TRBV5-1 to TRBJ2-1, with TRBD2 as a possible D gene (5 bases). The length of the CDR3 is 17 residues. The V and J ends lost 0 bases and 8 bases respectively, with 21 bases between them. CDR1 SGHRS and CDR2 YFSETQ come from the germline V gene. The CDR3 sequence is CASSLGTDYEASHEQFF. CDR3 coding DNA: TGCGCCAGCAGCTTGGGGACTGACTACGAGGCTAGCCATGAGCAGTTCTTC.

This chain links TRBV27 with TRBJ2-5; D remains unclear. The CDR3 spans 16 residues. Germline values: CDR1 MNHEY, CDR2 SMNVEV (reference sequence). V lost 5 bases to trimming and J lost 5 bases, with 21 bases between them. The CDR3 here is CASSPEPRGLGETQYF. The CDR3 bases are TGTGCCAGCAGTCCCGAGCCTAGAGGCCTGGGGGAGACCCAGTACTTC.

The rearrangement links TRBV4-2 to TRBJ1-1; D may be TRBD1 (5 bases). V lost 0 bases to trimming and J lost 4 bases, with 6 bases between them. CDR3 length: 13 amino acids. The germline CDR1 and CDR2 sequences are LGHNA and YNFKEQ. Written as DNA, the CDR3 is TGTGCCAGCAGCCAAGATGGGACCACTGAAGCTTTCTTT. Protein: CASSQDGTTEAFF.

The CDR3 is CASSFHRDRTYTGELFF. CDR3 nucleotide sequence: TGTGCCAGCAGTTTTCATCGGGACAGGACTTACACCGGGGAGCTGTTTTTT. The chain recombines TRBV6-5 with TRBJ2-2; 8 bases are a match to TRBD1. Germline CDR1 reads MNHEY; CDR2 reads SVGAGI. Losses at the gene ends were 4 bases for V and 3 bases for J; bases not matched to a gene: 10. This CDR3 is 17 amino acids long.

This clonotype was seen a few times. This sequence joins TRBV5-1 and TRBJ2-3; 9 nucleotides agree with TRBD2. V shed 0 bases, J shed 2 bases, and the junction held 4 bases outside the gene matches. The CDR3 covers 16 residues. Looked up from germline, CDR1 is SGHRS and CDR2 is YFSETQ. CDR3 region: CASSLVSGGPTDTQYF. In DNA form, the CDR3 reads TGCGCCAGCAGCTTGGTTAGCGGGGGCCCCACAGATACGCAGTATTTT.

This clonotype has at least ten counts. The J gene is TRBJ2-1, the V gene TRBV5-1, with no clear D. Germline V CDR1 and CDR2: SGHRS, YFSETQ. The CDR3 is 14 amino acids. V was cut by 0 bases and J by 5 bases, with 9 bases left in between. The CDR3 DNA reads TGCGCCAGCAGCTTGGGAGGAGCCGACAATGAGCAGTTCTTC. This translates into CASSLGGADNEQFF.

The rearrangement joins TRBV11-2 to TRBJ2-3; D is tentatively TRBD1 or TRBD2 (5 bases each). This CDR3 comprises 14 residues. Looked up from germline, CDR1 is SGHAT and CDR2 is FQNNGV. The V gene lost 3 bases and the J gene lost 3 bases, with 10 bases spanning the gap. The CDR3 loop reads CASSFQGRTDTQYF. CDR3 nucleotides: TGTGCCAGCAGCTTTCAGGGACGGACAGATACGCAGTATTTT.

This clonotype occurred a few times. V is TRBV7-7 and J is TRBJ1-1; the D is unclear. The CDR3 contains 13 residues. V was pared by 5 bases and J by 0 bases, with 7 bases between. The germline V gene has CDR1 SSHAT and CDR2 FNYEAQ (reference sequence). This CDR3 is CASSTQMNTEAFF. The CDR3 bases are TGTGCCAGCAGCACACAGATGAACACTGAAGCTTTCTTT.

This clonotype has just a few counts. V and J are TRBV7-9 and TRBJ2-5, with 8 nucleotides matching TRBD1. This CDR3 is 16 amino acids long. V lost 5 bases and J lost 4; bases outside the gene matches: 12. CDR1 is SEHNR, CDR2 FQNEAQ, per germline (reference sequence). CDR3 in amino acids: CASSPLDRAVRETQYF. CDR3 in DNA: TGTGCCAGCAGCCCCCTGGACAGGGCAGTTAGAGAGACCCAGTACTTC.

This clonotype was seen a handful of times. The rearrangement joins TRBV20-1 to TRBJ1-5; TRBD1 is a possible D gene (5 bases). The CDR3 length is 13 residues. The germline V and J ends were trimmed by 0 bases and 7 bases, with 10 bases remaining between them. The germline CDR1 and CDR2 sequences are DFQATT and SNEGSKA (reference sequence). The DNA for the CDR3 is TGCAGTGCTAGAGAACCGGGACCCCAGCCCCAGCATTTT. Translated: CSAREPGPQPQHF.

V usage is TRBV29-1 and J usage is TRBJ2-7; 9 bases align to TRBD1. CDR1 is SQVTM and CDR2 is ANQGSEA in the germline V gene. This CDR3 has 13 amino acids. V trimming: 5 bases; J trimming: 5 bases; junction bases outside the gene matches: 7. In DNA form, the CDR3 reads TGCAGCGTTTCTCCGGGACAGGGTCACGAGCAGTACTTC. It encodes CSVSPGQGHEQYF.

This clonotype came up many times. The CDR3 loop reads CASSLQGARQETQYF. CDR3 nucleotides: TGCGCCAGCAGCCTACAGGGGGCTCGGCAAGAGACCCAGTACTTC. The rearrangement uses TRBV5-1 and TRBJ2-5; 9 bases match TRBD1. Germline assignment: CDR1 SGHRS and CDR2 YFSETQ. The CDR3 contains 15 residues. V shed 4 bases, J shed 2 bases, and the junction held 6 bases outside the gene matches.

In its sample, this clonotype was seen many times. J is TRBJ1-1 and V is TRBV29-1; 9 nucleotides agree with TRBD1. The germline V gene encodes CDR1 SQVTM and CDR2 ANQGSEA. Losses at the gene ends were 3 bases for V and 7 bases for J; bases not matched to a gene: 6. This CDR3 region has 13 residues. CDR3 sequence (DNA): TGCAGCGTTGAGTGGGGACAGGGATTTGAAGCTTTCTTT. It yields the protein CSVEWGQGFEAFF.

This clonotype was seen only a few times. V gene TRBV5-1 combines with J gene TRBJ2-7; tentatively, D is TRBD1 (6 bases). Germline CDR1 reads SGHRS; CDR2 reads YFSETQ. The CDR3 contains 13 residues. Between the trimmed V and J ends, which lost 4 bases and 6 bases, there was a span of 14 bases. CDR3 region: CASSTGQTLEQYF. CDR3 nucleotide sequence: TGCGCCAGCAGCACCGGACAGACCCTCGAGCAGTACTTC.

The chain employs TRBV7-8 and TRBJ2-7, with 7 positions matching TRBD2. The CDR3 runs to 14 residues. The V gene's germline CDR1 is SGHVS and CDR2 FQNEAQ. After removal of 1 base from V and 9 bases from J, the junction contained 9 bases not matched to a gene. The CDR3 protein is CASSLEGHGGRQYF. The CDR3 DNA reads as TGTGCCAGCAGCTTAGAGGGGCACGGGGGGAGGCAGTACTTC.

The CDR3: CASNQDSYEQYF. In DNA, the CDR3 is TGTGCCAGCAACCAGGATAGCTACGAGCAGTACTTC. The chain links TRBV28 to TRBJ2-7, with no clear D. V lost 7 bases to trimming and J lost 3 bases, with 10 bases between them. Germline lookup yields CDR1 MDHEN and CDR2 SYDVKM. This CDR3 is built from 12 residues. Full variable domain (rest looked up from reference TRBV28 and TRBJ2-7): DVKVTQSSRYLVKRTGEKVFLECVQDMDHENMFWYRQDPGLGLRLIYFSYDVKMKEKGDIPEGYSVSREKKERFSLILESASTNQTSMYLCASNQDSYEQYFGPGTRLTVT.

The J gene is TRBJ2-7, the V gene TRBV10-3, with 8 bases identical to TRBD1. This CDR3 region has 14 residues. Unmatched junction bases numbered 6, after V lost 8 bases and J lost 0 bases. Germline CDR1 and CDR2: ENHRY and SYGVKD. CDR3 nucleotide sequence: TGTGCCATCTCGGGACAGGACTTCTCCTACGAGCAGTACTTC. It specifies CAISGQDFSYEQYF.

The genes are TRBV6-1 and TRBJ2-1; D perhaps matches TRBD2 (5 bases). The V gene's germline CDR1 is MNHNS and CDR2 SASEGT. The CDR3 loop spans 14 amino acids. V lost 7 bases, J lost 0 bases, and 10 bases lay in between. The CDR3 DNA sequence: TGTGCCAGCAAGGCGGGTAGCTCCTACAATGAGCAGTTCTTC. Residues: CASKAGSSYNEQFF.

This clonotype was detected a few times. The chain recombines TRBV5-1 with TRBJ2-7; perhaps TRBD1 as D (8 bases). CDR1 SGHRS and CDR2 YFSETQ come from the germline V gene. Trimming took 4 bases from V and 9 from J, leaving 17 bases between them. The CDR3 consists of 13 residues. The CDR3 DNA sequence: TGCGCCAGCAGCCAGGAGGACAGGGAGGGGCAGTACTTC. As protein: CASSQEDREGQYF.

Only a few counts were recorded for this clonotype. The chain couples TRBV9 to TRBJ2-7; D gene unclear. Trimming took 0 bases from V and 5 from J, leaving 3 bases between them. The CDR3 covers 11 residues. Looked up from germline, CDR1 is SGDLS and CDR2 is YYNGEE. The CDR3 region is CASSVGNEQYF. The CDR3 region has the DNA TGTGCCAGCAGCGTAGGCAACGAGCAGTACTTC.

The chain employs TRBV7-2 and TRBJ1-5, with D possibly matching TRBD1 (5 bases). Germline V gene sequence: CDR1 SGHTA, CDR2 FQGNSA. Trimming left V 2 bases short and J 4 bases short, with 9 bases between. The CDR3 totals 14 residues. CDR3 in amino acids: CASSLMGDNQPQHF. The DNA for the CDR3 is TGTGCCAGCAGCTTAATGGGGGATAATCAGCCCCAGCATTTT.

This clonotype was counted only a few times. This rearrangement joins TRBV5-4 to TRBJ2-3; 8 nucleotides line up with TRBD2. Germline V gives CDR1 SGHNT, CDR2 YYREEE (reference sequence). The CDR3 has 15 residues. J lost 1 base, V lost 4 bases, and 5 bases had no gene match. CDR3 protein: CASSHSGTRTDTQYF. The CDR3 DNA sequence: TGTGCCAGCAGCCATAGCGGGACCCGCACAGATACGCAGTATTTT. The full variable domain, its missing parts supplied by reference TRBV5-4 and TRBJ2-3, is ETGVTQSPTHLIKTRGQQVTLRCSSQSGHNTVSWYQQALGQGPQFIFQYYREEENGRGNFPPRFSGLQFPNYSSELNVNALELDDSALYLCASSHSGTRTDTQYFGPGTRLTVL.